This is a list of T cell receptor beta chains from one sample in a study of T cells after yellow fever vaccination. TCRdb redid the calling of the 5' RACE reads with MiXCR, one entry per CDR3 protein. This sample has over 110,000 distinct CDR3 sequences, with 7.7% found just once. Specimen: CD4+ T cells sorted from PBMCs, collected 5 days after the yellow fever booster vaccination. The receptors come from a man aged 25-45 years who received the YFV17D yellow fever vaccine. Both conserved end residues are part of each CDR3. D genes are given only for firm matches.

v_call	d_call	j_call	cdr3_aa
TRBV5-4	TRBD1	TRBJ2-7	CASSLVGTGRYEQYF
TRBV19	TRBD1	TRBJ1-1	CASSGRDRLNTEAFF
TRBV6-5	NA	TRBJ1-4	CASSYSGVSNEKLFF
TRBV19	TRBD2	TRBJ2-1	CATHSGRFSSYNEQFF
TRBV10-2	TRBD1	TRBJ1-6	CASLPGQSSYNSPLHF
TRBV29-1	TRBD2	TRBJ2-5	CSGAGGGLAGQETQYF
TRBV20-1	TRBD2	TRBJ2-7	CSAEPSGRARWNEQYF
TRBV20-1	NA	TRBJ2-1	CSARANNEQFF
TRBV6-1	NA	TRBJ1-4	CASSPSLTTNEKLFF
TRBV20-1	TRBD1	TRBJ1-1	CSAGQGRGNTEAFF
TRBV14	TRBD1	TRBJ2-1	CASSQTSGTGPFF
TRBV7-2	NA	TRBJ1-3	CASSLDGRSGNTIYF
TRBV7-2	NA	TRBJ2-3	CASSSDGGNTDTQYF
TRBV7-9	NA	TRBJ1-1	CASSRQQGGRTEAFF
TRBV29-1	TRBD2	TRBJ2-5	CSALTSGSGGTQYF
TRBV30	NA	TRBJ2-1	CAWIPPGSPYNEQFF
TRBV5-8	NA	TRBJ2-6	CASRPVTSGANVLTF
TRBV30	NA	TRBJ1-2	CAWSVKRGGENNYGYTF
TRBV15	NA	TRBJ2-3	CATKDIPLTDTQYF
TRBV28	NA	TRBJ1-1	CASSRGDTEAFF
TRBV20-1	NA	TRBJ2-3	CSARDWAIPDTQYF
TRBV14	NA	TRBJ2-2	CASSWTVTGELFF
TRBV3-1	TRBD2	TRBJ2-1	CASRRTSGRSGEQFF
TRBV19	NA	TRBJ1-6	CASSPTGVNSPLHF
TRBV4-3	TRBD1	TRBJ1-3	CASSQHDRGTGNTIYF
TRBV18	NA	TRBJ1-5	CASSPQNSNQPQHF
TRBV24-1	NA	TRBJ2-3	CATSDFDTQYF
TRBV20-1	NA	TRBJ1-1	CSASRGDLNTEAFF
TRBV4-3	TRBD1	TRBJ1-1	CASSRDGTGGTEAFF
TRBV5-1	NA	TRBJ2-1	CASSFIQAKGGEQFF
TRBV28	NA	TRBJ1-2	CASSRQIHYGYTF
TRBV20-1	TRBD2	TRBJ2-7	CSAYGPGGLEQYF
TRBV5-1	TRBD2	TRBJ2-7	CASSLTSGSSYEQYF
TRBV4-1	NA	TRBJ2-7	CASSQDGESYEQYF
TRBV7-3	NA	TRBJ1-1	CASSLTSNMAEAFF
TRBV20-1	NA	TRBJ1-5	CSARDNSQPQHF
TRBV7-2	NA	TRBJ2-7	CASSLSVRYEQYF
TRBV5-1	NA	TRBJ1-1	CASSSLSSGNTEAFF
TRBV7-9	TRBD2	TRBJ2-7	CASSLGGSRGYEQYF
TRBV9	TRBD1	TRBJ1-3	CASSASGDRVIGNTIYF
TRBV12-3/TRBV12-4	TRBD1	TRBJ2-2	CASSTGTGEAGELFF
TRBV19	NA	TRBJ2-1	CASLNSGETYEQFF
TRBV12-3/TRBV12-4	TRBD1	TRBJ1-1	CASSLSGGHEAFF
TRBV27	NA	TRBJ2-5	CASSSYDTTETQYF
TRBV4-3	NA	TRBJ2-4	CASSQGPGQSLAKNIQYF
TRBV20-1	NA	TRBJ1-4	CSAIGRELGEKLFF
TRBV6-2/TRBV6-3	TRBD1	TRBJ1-5	CASTYTPGGRQPQHF
TRBV7-2	TRBD2	TRBJ2-1	CASSSTSGAHNEQFF
TRBV7-2	TRBD2	TRBJ2-7	CASSLAAKAGGQYF
TRBV15	NA	TRBJ1-6	CATSRERDEGSPLHF
TRBV28	TRBD2	TRBJ2-1	CASRPGGLAAEQFF
TRBV28	TRBD2	TRBJ2-6	CASSAGTSGSFGANVLTF
TRBV20-1	NA	TRBJ2-2	CSASQAGYSRTGELFF
TRBV11-2	NA	TRBJ2-3	CASSSNWGSTDTQYF
TRBV20-1	TRBD2	TRBJ2-1	CCARSRTSGRGGYNEQFF
TRBV27	NA	TRBJ2-3	CASSPSQRARTDTQYF
TRBV2	NA	TRBJ2-5	CASSELKPPQETQYF
TRBV7-9	TRBD1	TRBJ2-1	CASKDRAEDRVGNEQFF
TRBV15	NA	TRBJ2-5	CATSRDLPSQETQYF
TRBV27	NA	TRBJ1-1	CASSLSQQGRRRGNTEAFF